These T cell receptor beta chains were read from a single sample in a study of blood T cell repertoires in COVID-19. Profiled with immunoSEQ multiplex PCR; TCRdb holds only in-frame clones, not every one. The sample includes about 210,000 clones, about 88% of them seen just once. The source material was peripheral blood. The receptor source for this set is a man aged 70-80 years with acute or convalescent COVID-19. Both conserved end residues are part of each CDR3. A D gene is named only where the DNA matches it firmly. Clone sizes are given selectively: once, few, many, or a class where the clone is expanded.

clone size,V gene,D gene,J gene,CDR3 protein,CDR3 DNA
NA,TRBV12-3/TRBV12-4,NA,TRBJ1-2,CASTSHRVYGYTF,TGTGCCAGCACCAGTCACAGGGTCTATGGCTACACCTTC
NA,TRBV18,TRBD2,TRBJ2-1,CASSRSLPGLADLEFF,TGTGCCAGCTCCCGATCTCTTCCGGGACTAGCGGATTTGGAGTTCTTC
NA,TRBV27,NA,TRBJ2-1,CASSLRQTHNEQFF,TGTGCCAGCAGTTTAAGACAGACTCACAATGAGCAGTTCTTC
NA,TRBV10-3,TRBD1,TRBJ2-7,CAISRPGQGLNEQYF,TGTGCCATCAGTCGACCGGGACAGGGTTTAAACGAGCAGTACTTC
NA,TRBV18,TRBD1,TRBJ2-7,CASSLLPGQSSYEQYF,TGTGCCAGCTCACTTCTACCGGGACAGAGCTCCTACGAGCAGTACTTC
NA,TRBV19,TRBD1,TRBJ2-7,CANGQDRPYEQYF,TGTGCCAATGGGCAGGACAGGCCCTACGAGCAGTACTTC
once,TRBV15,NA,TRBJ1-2,CATSRDQPAVRGGGYTF,TGTGCCACCAGCAGAGATCAACCGGCGGTCCGCGGAGGTGGCTACACCTTC
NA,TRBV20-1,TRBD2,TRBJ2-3,CSASTSGIADTQYF,TGCAGTGCTAGTACTAGCGGGATTGCAGATACGCAGTATTTT
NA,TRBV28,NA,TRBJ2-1,CASSSPSSGSYNEQFF,TGTGCCAGCAGTTCTCCTTCATCAGGCTCCTACAATGAGCAGTTCTTC
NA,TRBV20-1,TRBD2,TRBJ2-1,CSASSTSGPYVEQFF,TGCAGTGCTAGTTCGACTAGCGGACCTTATGTTGAGCAGTTCTTC
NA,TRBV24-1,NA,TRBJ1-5,CATSDLEGQPQHF,TGTGCCACCAGTGATTTGGAGGGTCAGCCCCAGCATTTT
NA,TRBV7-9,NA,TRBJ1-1,CASSWGGENTEAFF,TGTGCCAGCAGCTGGGGGGGAGAGAACACTGAAGCTTTCTTT
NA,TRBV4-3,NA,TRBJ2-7,CASSQDTGPYEQYF,TGCGCCAGCAGCCAAGACACAGGACCCTACGAGCAGTACTTC
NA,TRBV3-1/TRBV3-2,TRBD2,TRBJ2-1,CASSLKGGPWGNEQFF,TGTGCCAGCAGCCTTAAGGGAGGGCCATGGGGCAATGAGCAGTTCTTC
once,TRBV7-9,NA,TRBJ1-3,CASSYQGSSGNTIYF,TGTGCCAGCAGTTATCAGGGTAGCTCTGGAAACACCATATATTTT
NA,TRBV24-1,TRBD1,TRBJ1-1,CATRPGQANTEAFF,TGTGCCACCAGACCCGGACAGGCTAACACTGAAGCTTTCTTT
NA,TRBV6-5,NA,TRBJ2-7,CASATGTYEQYF,TGTGCCAGCGCGACGGGGACCTACGAGCAGTACTTC
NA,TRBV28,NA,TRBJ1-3,CATEGILTGNTIYF,TGTGCAACGGAGGGAATACTCACTGGAAACACCATATATTTT
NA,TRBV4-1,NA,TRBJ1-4,CASSQQQEGREKLFF,TGCGCCAGCAGCCAACAACAGGAAGGGAGGGAAAAACTGTTTTTT
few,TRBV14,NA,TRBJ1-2,CASSQEMRYGYTF,TGTGCCAGCAGCCAAGAGATGCGCTATGGCTACACCTTC
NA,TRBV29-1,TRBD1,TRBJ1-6,CSVYLGDRSPPLHF,TGCAGCGTTTACCTGGGGGACAGGAGTCCACCCCTCCACTTT
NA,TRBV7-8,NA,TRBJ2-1,CASSPGTYSYNEQFF,TGTGCCAGCAGCCCCGGGACTTACTCCTACAATGAGCAGTTCTTC
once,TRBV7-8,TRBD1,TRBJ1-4,CASSGGTVNEKLFF,TGTGCCAGCAGCGGCGGGACAGTCAATGAAAAACTGTTTTTT
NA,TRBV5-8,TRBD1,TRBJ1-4,CASSPGQGATNEKLFF,TGTGCCAGCAGCCCTGGACAGGGGGCAACTAATGAAAAACTGTTTTTT